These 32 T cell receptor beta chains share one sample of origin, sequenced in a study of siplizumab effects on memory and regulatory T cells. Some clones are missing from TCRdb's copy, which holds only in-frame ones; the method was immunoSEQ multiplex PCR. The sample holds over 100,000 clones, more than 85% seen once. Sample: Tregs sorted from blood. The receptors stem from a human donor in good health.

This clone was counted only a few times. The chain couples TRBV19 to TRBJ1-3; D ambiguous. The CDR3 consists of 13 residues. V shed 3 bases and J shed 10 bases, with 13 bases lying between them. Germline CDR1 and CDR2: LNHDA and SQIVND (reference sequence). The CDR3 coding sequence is TGTGCCAGTAGTATGACCGGTATCGGAACCATATATTTT. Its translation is CASSMTGIGTIYF. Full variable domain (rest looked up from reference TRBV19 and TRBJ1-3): DGGITQSPKYLFRKEGQNVTLSCEQNLNHDAMYWYRQDPGQGLRLIYYSQIVNDFQKGDIAEGYSVSREKKESFPLTVTSAQKNPTAFYLCASSMTGIGTIYFGEGSWLTVV.

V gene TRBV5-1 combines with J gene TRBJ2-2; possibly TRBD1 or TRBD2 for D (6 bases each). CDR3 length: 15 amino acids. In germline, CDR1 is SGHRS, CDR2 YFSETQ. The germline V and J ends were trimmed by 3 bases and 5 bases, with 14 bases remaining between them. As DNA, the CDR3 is TGCGCCAGCAGCTGGGGGGCCCCGGGGACCGGGGAGCTGTTTTTT. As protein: CASSWGAPGTGELFF.

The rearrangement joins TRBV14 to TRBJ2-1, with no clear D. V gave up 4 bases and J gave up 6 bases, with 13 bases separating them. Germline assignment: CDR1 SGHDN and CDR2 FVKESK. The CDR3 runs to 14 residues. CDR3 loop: CASSRSLWSNEQFF. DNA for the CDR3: TGTGCCAGCAGCCGCAGTCTGTGGTCCAATGAGCAGTTCTTC.

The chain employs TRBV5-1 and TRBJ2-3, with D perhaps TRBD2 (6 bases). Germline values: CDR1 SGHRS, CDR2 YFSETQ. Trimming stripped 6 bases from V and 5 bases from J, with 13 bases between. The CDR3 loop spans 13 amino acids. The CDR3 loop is CASTKTGGDTQYF. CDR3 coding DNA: TGCGCCAGCACAAAAACCGGGGGAGATACGCAGTATTTT.

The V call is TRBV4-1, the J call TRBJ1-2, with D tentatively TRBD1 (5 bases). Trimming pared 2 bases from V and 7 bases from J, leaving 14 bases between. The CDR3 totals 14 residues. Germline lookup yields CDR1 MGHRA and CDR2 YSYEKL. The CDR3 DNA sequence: TGCGCCAGCAGCCAAAGCAGGGAGGTGGGTGGCTACACCTTC. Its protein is CASSQSREVGGYTF.

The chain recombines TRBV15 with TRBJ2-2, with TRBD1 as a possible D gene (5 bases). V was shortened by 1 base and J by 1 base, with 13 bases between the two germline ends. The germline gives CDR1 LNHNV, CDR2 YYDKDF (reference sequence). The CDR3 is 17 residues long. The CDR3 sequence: CATSRGLGQGNTGELFF. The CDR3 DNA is TGTGCCACCAGCAGAGGGTTAGGTCAGGGGAACACCGGGGAGCTGTTTTTT.

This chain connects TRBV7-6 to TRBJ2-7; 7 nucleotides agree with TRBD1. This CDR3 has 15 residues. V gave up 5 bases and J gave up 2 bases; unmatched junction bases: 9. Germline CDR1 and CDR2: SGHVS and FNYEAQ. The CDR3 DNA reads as TGTGCCAGCAGCCCTCGTACAGGGGCGACCTACGAGCAGTACTTC. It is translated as CASSPRTGATYEQYF. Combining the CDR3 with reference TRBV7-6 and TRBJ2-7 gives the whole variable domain GAGVSQSPRYKVTKRGQDVALRCDPISGHVSLYWYRQALGQGPEFLTYFNYEAQQDKSGLPNDRFSAERPEGSISTLTIQRTEQRDSAMYRCASSPRTGATYEQYFGPGTRLTVT.

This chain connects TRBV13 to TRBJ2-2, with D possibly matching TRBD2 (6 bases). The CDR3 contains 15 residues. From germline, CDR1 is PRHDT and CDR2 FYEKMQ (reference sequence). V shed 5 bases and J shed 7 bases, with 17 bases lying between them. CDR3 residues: CASSRAGNPGGELFF. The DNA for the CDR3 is TGTGCCAGCAGCCGTGCGGGGAACCCGGGCGGGGAGCTGTTTTTT.

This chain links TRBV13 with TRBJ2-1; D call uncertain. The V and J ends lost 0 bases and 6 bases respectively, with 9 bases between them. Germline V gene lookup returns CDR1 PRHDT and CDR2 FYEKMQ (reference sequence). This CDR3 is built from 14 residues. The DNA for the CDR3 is TGTGCCAGCAGCTTAGGCCTGGCCGGCAATGAGCAGTTCTTC. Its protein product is CASSLGLAGNEQFF. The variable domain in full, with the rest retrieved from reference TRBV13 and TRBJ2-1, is AAGVIQSPRHLIKEKRETATLKCYPIPRHDTVYWYQQGPGQDPQFLISFYEKMQSDKGSIPDRFSAQQFSDYHSELNMSSLELGDSALYFCASSLGLAGNEQFFGPGTRLTVL.

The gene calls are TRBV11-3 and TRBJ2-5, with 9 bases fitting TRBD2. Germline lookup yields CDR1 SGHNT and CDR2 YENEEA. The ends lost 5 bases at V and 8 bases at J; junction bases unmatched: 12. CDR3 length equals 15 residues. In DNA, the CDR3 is TGTGCCAGCAGCCCCGGACTAGCGCAAAGTCACACCCAGTACTTC. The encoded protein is CASSPGLAQSHTQYF.

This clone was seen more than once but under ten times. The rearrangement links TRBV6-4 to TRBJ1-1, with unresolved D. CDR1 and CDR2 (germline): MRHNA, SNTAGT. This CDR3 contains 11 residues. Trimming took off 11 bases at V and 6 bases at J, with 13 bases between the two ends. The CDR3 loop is CAGLGGPEAFF. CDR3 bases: TGTGCCGGCCTGGGAGGCCCTGAAGCTTTCTTT.

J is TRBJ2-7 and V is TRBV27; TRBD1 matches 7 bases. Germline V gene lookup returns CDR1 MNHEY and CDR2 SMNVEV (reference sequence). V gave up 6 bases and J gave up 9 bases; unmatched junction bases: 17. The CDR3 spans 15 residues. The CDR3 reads CASSSPGQRQLGQYF. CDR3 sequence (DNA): TGTGCCAGCAGCTCCCCGGGACAGAGGCAATTGGGGCAGTACTTC.

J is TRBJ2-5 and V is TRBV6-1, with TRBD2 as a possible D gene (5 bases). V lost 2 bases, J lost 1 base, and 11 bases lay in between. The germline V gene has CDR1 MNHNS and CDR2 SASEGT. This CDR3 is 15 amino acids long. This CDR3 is CASSELARFQETQYF. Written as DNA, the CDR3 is TGTGCCAGCAGTGAACTAGCTAGATTCCAAGAGACCCAGTACTTC.

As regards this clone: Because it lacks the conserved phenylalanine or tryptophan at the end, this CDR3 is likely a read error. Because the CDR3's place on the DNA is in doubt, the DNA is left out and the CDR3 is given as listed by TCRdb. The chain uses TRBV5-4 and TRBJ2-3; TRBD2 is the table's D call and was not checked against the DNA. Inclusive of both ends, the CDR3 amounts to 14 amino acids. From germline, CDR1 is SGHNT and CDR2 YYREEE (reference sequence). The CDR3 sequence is CASSPTLAGGRPEL.

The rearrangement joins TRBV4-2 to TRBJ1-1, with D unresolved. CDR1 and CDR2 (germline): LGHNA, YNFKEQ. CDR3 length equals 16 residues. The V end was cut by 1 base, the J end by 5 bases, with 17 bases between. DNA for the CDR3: TGTGCCAGCAGCCAAGCCTCGGACCGGCAAACGACTGAAGCTTTCTTT. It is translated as CASSQASDRQTTEAFF.

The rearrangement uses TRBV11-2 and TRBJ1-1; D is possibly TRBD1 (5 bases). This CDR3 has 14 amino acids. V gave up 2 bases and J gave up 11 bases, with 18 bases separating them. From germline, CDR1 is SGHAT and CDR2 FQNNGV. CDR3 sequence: CASSLTGSGSVAFF. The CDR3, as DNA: TGTGCCAGCAGCTTAACAGGTTCCGGGTCTGTGGCTTTCTTT. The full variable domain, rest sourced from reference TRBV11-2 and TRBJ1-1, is EAGVAQSPRYKIIEKRQSVAFWCNPISGHATLYWYQQILGQGPKLLIQFQNNGVVDDSQLPKDRFSAERLKGVDSTLKIQPAKLEDSAVYLCASSLTGSGSVAFFGQGTRLTVV.

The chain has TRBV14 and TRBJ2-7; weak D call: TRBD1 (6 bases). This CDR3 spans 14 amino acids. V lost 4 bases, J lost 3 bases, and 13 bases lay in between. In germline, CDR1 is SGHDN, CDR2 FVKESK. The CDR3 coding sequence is TGTGCCAGCAGCCCGTTGACAGGAATCTACGAGCAGTACTTC. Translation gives CASSPLTGIYEQYF.

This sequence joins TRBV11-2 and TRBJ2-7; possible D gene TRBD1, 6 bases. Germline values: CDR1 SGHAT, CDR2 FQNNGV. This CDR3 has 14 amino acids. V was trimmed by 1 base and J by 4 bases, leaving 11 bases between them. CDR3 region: CASSLAGVRYEQYF. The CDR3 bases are TGTGCCAGCAGCTTAGCAGGGGTCCGATACGAGCAGTACTTC. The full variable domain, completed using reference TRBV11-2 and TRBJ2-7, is EAGVAQSPRYKIIEKRQSVAFWCNPISGHATLYWYQQILGQGPKLLIQFQNNGVVDDSQLPKDRFSAERLKGVDSTLKIQPAKLEDSAVYLCASSLAGVRYEQYFGPGTRLTVT.

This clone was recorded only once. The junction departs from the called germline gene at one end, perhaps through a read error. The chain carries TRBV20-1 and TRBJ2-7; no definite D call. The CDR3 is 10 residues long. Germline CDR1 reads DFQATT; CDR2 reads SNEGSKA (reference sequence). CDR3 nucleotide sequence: TGCAGTGCTAGAGATCAGACCTTAATCTTC. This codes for CSARDQTLIF.

CDR3 loop: CTSSRLPASGRGVQYF. The CDR3 coding sequence is TGCACCAGCAGCCGTCTTCCGGCTAGCGGGAGGGGGGTGCAGTACTTC. V gene TRBV1 combines with J gene TRBJ2-5; TRBD2, as called in the table, went unchecked against the DNA. TRBV1 is flagged as a pseudogene. CDR3 length equals 16 residues.

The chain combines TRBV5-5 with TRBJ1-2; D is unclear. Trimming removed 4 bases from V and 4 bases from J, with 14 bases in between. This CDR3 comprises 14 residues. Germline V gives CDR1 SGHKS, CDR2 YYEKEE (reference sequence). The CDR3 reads CASSRSMTTYGYTF. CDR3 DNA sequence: TGTGCCAGCAGCCGTTCCATGACCACCTATGGCTACACCTTC.

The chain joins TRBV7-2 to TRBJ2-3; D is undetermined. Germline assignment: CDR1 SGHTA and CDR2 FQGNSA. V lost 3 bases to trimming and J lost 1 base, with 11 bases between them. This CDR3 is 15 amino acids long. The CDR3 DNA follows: TGTGCCAGCAGCTTGGGCAGGTCCCGCACAGATACGCAGTATTTT. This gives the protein CASSLGRSRTDTQYF.

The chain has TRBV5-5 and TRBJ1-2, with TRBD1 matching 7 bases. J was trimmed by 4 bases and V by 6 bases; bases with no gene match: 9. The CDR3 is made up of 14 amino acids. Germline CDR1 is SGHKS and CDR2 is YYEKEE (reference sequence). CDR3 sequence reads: CASTPTGNSYGYTF. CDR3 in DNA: TGTGCCAGCACCCCGACAGGGAATAGCTATGGCTACACCTTC.

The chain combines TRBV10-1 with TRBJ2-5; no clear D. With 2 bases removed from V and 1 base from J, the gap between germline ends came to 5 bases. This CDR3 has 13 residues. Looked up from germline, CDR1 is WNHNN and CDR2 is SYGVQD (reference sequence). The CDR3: CASSERFQETQYF. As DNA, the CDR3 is TGCGCCAGCAGTGAGAGGTTCCAAGAGACCCAGTACTTC.

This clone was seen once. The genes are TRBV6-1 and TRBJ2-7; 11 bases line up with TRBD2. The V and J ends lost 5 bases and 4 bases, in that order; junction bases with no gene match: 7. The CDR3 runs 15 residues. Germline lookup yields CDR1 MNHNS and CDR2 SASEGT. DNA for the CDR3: TGTGCCAGCAGTCGGACTAGCGGGCCTAATTACGAGCAGTACTTC. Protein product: CASSRTSGPNYEQYF.

The CDR3 nucleotides read TGCAGCGTGAGGACAGGGTACACCGGGGAGCTGTTTTTT. Its protein product is CSVRTGYTGELFF. This chain connects TRBV29-1 to TRBJ2-2; 8 bases agree with TRBD1. The CDR3 runs 13 residues. CDR1 and CDR2 (germline): SQVTM, ANQGSEA. V lost 6 bases to trimming and J lost 3 bases; unmatched junction nucleotides: 3.

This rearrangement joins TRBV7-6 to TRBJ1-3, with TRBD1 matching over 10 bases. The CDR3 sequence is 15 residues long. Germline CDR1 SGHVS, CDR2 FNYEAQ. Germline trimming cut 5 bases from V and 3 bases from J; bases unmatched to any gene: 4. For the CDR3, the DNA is TGTGCCAGCAGCCTGGGACAGGGGTATGGAAACACCATATATTTT. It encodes CASSLGQGYGNTIYF.

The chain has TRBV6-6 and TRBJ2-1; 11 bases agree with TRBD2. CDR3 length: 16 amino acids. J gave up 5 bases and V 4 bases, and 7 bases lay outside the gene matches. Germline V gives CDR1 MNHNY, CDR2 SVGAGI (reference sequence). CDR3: CASSLSGTSGNNEQFF. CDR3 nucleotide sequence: TGTGCCAGCAGTTTGTCAGGGACTAGCGGAAACAATGAGCAGTTCTTC.

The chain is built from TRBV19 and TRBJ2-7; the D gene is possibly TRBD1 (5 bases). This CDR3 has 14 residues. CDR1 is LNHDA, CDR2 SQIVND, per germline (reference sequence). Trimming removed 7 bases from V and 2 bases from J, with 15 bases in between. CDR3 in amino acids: CASKATGLTYEQYF. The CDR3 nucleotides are TGTGCCAGTAAAGCAACAGGCCTTACCTACGAGCAGTACTTC.

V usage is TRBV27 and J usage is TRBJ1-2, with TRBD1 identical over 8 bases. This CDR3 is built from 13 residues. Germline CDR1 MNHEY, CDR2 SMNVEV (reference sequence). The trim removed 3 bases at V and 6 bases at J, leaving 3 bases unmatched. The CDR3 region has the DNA TGTGCCAGCAGTTTCAGGGGGCGGGATGGCTACACCTTC. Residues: CASSFRGRDGYTF.

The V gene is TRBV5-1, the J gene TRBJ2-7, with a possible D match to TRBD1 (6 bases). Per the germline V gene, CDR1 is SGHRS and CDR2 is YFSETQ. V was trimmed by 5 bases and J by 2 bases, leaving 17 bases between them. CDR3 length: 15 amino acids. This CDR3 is CASSNPGHLPYEQYF. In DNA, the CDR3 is TGCGCCAGCAGTAACCCGGGACACCTCCCCTACGAGCAGTACTTC.

DNA of the CDR3: TGTGCCAGCAGCCGGACTAGCGGGAGGGCCTACGAGCAGTACTTC. This codes for CASSRTSGRAYEQYF. V and J are TRBV11-3 and TRBJ2-7, with 15 bases that match TRBD2. V trimming: 5 bases; J trimming: 2 bases; junction bases outside the gene matches: 1. CDR3 length equals 15 residues. Germline-derived CDR1 and CDR2 are SGHNT and YENEEA. Full variable domain (outside the CDR3, taken from reference TRBV11-3 and TRBJ2-7): EAGVVQSPRYKIIEKKQPVAFWCNPISGHNTLYWYLQNLGQGPELLIRYENEEAVDDSQLPKDRFSAERLKGVDSTLKIQPAELGDSAVYLCASSRTSGRAYEQYFGPGTRLTVT.